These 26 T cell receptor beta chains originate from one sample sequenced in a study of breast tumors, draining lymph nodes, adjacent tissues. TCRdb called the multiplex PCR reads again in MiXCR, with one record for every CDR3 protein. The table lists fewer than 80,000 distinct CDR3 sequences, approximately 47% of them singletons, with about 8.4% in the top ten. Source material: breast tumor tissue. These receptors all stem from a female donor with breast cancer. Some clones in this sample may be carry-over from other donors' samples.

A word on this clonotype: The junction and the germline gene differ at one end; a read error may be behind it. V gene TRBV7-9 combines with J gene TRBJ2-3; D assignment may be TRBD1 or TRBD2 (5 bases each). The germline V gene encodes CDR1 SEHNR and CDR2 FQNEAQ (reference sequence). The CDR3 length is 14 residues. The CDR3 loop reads CASSLVGAGDMQYF. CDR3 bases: TGTGCCAGCAGCTTAGTTGGGGCCGGGGATATGCAGTATTTT.

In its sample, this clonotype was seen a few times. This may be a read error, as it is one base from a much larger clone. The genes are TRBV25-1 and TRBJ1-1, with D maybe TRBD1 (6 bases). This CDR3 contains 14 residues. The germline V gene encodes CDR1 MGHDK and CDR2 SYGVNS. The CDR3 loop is CASRGDKLNAEAFF. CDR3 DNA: TGTGCCAGTAGAGGGGACAAATTGAACGCTGAAGCTTTCTTT.

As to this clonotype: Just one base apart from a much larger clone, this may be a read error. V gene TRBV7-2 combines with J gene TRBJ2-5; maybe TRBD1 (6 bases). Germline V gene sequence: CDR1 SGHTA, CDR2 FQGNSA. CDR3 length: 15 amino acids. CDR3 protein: CASSLVKGGRETQHF. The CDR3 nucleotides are TGTGCCAGCAGCTTAGTTAAAGGGGGAAGAGAGACCCAGCACTTC.

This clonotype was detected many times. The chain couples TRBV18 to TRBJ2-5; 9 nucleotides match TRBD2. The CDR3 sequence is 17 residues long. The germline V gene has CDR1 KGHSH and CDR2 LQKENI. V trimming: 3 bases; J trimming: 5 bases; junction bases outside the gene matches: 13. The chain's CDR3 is CASSPSGLAGKGETQYF. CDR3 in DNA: TGTGCCAGCTCACCTTCGGGACTAGCTGGGAAGGGGGAGACCCAGTACTTC.

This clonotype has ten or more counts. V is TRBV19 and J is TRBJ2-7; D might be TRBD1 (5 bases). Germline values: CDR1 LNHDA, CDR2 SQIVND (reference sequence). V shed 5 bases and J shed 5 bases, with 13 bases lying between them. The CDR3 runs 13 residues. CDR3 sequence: CASSVGRAHEQYF. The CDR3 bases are TGTGCCAGTAGTGTTGGCAGGGCCCACGAGCAGTACTTC.

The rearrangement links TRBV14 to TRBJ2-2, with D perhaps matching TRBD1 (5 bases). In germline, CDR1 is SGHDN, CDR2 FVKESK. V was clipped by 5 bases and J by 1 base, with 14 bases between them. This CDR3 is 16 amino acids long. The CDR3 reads CASSWGLDMNTGELFF. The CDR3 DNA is TGTGCCAGCAGCTGGGGCCTAGACATGAACACCGGGGAGCTGTTTTTT.

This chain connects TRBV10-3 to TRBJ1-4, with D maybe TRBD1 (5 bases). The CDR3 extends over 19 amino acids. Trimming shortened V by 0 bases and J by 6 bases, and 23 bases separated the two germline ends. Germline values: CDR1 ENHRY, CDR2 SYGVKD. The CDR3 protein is CAISESTSWRVRGDEKLFF. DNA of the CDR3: TGTGCCATCAGTGAGTCGACAAGTTGGCGGGTTCGGGGGGATGAAAAACTGTTTTTT.

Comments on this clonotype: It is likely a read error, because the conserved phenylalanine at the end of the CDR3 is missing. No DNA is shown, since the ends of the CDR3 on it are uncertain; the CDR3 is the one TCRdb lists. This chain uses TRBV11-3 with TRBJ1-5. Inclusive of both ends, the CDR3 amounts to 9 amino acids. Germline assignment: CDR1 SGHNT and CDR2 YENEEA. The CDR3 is CASSLDGQI.

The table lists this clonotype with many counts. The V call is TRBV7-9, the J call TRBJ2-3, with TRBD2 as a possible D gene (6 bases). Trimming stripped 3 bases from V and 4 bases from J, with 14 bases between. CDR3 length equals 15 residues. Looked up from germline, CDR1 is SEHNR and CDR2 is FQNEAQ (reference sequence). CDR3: CASSFLSGPPDTQYF. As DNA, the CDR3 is TGTGCCAGCAGCTTTTTGAGCGGGCCGCCAGATACGCAGTATTTT.

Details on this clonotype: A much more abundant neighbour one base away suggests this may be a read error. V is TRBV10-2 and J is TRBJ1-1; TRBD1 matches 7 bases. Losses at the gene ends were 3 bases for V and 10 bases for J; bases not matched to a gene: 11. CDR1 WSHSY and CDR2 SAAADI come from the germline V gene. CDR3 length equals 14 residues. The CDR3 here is CASSDPGGGSGAFF. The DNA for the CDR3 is TGCGCCAGCAGTGACCCGGGAGGGGGCAGTGGAGCTTTCTTT.

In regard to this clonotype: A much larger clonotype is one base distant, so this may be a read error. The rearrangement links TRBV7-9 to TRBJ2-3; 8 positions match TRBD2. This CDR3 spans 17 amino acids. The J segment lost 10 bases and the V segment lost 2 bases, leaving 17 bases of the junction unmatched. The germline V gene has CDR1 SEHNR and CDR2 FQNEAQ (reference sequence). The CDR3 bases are TGTGCCAGCAGCTTATGGGGCTCTGGGGTAGCGGGGAATCCGCAGTATTTT. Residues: CASSLWGSGVAGNPQYF.

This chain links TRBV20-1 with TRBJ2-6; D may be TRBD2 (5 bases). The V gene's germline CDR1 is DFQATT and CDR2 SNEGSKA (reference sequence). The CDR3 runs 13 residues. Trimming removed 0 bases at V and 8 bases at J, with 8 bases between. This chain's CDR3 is CSARDGGSNVLTF. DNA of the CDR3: TGCAGTGCTAGAGATGGCGGGTCCAACGTCCTGACTTTC.

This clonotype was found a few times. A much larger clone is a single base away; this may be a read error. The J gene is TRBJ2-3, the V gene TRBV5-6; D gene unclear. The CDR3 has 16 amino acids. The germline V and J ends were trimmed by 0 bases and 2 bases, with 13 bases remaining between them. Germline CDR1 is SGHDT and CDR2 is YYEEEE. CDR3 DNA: TGTGCCAGCAGCTTGGGGTCAGCCAGATTCACAGATACGCAGTATTTT. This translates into CASSLGSARFTDTQYF.

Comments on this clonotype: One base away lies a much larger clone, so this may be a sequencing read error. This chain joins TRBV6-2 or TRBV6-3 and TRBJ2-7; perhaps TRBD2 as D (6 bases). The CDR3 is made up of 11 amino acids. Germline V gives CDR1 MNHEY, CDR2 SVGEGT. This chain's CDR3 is CANSQGGEQYF. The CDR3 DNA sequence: TGTGCCAACAGTCAGGGAGGCGAGCAGTACTTC.

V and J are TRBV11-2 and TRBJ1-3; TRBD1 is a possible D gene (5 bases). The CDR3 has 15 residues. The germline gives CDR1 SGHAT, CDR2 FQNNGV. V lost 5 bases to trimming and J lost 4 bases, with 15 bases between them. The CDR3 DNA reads TGTGCCAGCAGCCCGAGACAGAGGTCCGGAAACACCATATATTTT. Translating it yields CASSPRQRSGNTIYF.

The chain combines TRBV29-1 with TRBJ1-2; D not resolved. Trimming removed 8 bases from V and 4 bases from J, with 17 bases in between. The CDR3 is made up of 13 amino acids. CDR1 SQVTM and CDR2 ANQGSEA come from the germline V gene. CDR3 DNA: TGCAGCTTAGTCGGCAGTGTAGGCTATGGCTACACCTTC. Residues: CSLVGSVGYGYTF.

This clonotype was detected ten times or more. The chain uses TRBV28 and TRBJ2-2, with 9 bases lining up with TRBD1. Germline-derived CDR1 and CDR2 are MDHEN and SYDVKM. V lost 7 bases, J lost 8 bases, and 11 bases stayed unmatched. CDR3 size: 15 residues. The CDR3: CASNSGTGKIGELFF. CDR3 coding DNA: TGTGCCAGCAACTCAGGGACAGGGAAGATTGGGGAGCTGTTTTTT.

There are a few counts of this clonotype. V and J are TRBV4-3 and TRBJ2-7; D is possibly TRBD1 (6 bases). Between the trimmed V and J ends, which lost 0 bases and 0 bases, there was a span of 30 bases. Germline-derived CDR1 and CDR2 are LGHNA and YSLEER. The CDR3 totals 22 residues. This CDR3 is CASSQDWGWGVLRTENSYEQYF. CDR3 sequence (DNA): TGCGCCAGCAGCCAAGATTGGGGTTGGGGCGTTTTAAGGACAGAGAACTCCTACGAGCAGTACTTC.

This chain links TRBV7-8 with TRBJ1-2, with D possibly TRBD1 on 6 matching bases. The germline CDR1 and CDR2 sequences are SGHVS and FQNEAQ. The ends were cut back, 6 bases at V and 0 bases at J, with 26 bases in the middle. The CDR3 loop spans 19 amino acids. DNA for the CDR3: TGTGCCAGCAGAGATAGGGGATGGGGGGCAGAGAAAACTAACTATGGCTACACCTTC. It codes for CASRDRGWGAEKTNYGYTF.

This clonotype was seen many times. The CDR3 nucleotides read TGCAGCGTGGCCGGGGGGCGAAACACTGAAGCTTTCTTT. As protein: CSVAGGRNTEAFF. The chain is built from TRBV29-1 and TRBJ1-1; possible D gene TRBD1, 6 bases. The V gene's germline CDR1 is SQVTM and CDR2 ANQGSEA. V was pared by 6 bases and J by 2 bases, with 13 bases between. CDR3 length: 13 amino acids.

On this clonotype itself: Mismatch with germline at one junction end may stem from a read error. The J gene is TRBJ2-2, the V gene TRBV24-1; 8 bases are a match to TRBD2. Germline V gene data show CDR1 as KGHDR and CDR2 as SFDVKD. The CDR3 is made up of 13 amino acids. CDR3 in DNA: TGTGCCACCAGGGAAAGGAACGGGGGGGGAGCTGTTTTT. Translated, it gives CATRERNGGGAVF.

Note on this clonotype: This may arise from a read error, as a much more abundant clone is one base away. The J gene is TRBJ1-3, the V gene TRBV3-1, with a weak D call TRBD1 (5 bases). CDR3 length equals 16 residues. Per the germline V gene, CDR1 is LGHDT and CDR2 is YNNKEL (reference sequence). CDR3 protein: CASSQAGPRSGNTVYF. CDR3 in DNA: TGTGCCAGCAGCCAAGCAGGGCCTCGCTCTGGAAACACCGTATATTTT.

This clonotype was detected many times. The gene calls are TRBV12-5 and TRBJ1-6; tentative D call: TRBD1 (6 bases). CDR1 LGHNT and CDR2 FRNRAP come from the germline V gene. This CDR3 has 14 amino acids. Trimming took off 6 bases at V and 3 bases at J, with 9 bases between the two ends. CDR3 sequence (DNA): TGTGCTAGTGGCATACAGGGCTATAATTCACCCCTCCACTTT. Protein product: CASGIQGYNSPLHF.

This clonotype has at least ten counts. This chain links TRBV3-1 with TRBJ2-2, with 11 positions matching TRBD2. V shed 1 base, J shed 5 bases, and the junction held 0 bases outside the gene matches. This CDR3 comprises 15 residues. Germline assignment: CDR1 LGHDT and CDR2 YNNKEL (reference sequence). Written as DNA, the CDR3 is TGTGCCAGCAGCCAAGCTAGCGGGGGGACCGGGGAGCTGTTTTTT. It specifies CASSQASGGTGELFF.

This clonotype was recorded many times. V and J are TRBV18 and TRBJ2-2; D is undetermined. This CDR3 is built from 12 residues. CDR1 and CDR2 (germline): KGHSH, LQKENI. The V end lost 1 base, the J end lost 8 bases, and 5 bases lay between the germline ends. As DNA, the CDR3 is TGTGCCAGCTCACCACTTCGAGGGGAGCTGTTTTTT. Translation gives CASSPLRGELFF.

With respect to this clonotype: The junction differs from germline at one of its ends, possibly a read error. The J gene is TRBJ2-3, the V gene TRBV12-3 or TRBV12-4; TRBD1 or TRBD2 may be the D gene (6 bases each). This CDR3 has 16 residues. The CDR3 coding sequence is TGTACCAGCAGTTTCTCCCGGGGGCTTCGTGGGGATACGCAGTATTTT. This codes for CTSSFSRGLRGDTQYF.